This T cell receptor (beta chain) was documented in a study of blood T cell repertoires in COVID-19 (dated by TCRdb to the early 2020s). Background on the whole study: The collaborator samples originated in the United States, Italy and Spain and spanned the acute and convalescent phases of COVID-19. The material from the prospective study consisted of cDNA or gDNA derived from T cells, B-cell-depleted T cells, or PBMCs. Subjects who had been exposed to COVID-19, were actively infected with it, or had recovered from it provided the deeply sampled blood TCRbeta repertoires that made up the dataset. A freely available public database, intended as a resource for researchers studying the immune response to SARS-CoV-2, is where the repertoires were released. The samples were drawn from two sources: the first 160 participants of the ongoing ImmuneRACE study, and 1,000 to 1,500 subjects contributed by 6 global collaborators. The sample metadata nearly always contained a de-identified subject ID, COVID-19 status, age in years and sex. Where available, HLA class I and class II types were taken from metadata supplied by the sample provider and were not determined by assay-based typing.

The research as a whole found: The quantity of clinical and demographic metadata differed by source and by participant and was supplied without curation.

A second Seattle source provided samples from volunteer blood donors who had recovered from COVID-19. The collaborating institutions used their own protocols to collect whole blood in K2EDTA tubes. Collaborator samples were shipped for TCRbeta analysis as frozen whole blood, isolated PBMCs, or DNA extracted from either sample type. The germline V gene (reference sequence) supplies CDR1 MNHEY and CDR2 SMNVEV. Trimming accounts for 6 bases at V and 8 bases at J, while the number of junction bases matched to no gene is 10. The CDR3 contains 15 residues, cysteine and phenylalanine counted. The entry retains the CDR3 DNA only, 45 bases that are in frame from base 1. About this clone itself: What antigen it recognizes has not been identified. It has no much larger one-base neighbor in the sample; base qualities were not kept.

TCRbeta CDR3 regions were amplified from genomic DNA by means of the immunoSEQ Assay, a bias-controlled multiplex PCR. From the authors' description of their analysis: Within the assay, amplification of reference gene primers was used to estimate how many nucleated cells each sample contained. To quantify the absolute abundance of each unique TCRbeta CDR3 rearrangement, sequence reads were collapsed and filtered. For each sample, productive Simpson clonality was calculated by taking the square root of Simpson's diversity index across productive rearrangements. TCRdb retrieved this table from immuneACCESS and kept in-frame rearrangements only. Not all clones are present; in checked studies, unresolved V genes account for under half, and no reason is known for the remainder. That table is the source of V, J and clone size, and D and trimming were worked out from the DNA. The sample data list approximately 250,000 clones, and 75% to 90% of these were observed just once. Roughly 4.6% of the sample comes from the top ten.

This chain is built from TRBV27 and TRBJ1-2; 12 junctional bases match TRBD1. Sequencing input: peripheral blood. The receptor comes from a man aged 60 to 75 who had recovered from COVID-19. CDR3 protein: CASREPGQGAGGYTF. Here is the DNA: TGTGCCAGCAGAGAACCGGGACAGGGGGCAGGGGGCTACACCTTC.